These 16 T cell receptor beta chains originate from one sample sequenced in a study of memory CD4+ T cells and cytomegalovirus serostatus. The sort gate was single viable CD3+CD4+CD8-CD45RO+ cells for memory CD4+ T cells. The table came from immunoSEQ multiplex PCR; TCRdb's copy has only in-frame clones and leaves some out. The sample holds approximately 50,000 clones, just under 80% seen once. The sequencing input was memory CD4+ T cells from blood. These receptor sequences come from an adult in good health and CMV-seronegative.

The rearrangement links TRBV7-8 to TRBJ2-2; 7 bases line up with TRBD1. The CDR3 totals 13 residues. Trimming removed 3 bases from V and 7 bases from J; junction bases left unmatched: 2. Germline V lookup: CDR1 SGHVS, CDR2 FQNEAQ. The CDR3 sequence is CASSLTGIGELFF. CDR3 bases: TGTGCCAGCAGCTTGACAGGGATCGGGGAGCTGTTTTTT.

The genes are TRBV5-1 and TRBJ2-1; 7 nucleotides agree with TRBD1. The CDR3 is 14 residues long. With 3 bases clipped from V and 6 bases from J, the junction kept 6 bases outside the gene matches. The germline V gene has CDR1 SGHRS and CDR2 YFSETQ. The CDR3 loop is CASSSGQVVNEQFF. DNA for the CDR3: TGCGCCAGCAGCTCTGGACAGGTGGTCAATGAGCAGTTCTTC.

This clone was picked up one time. J is TRBJ2-6 and V is TRBV19, with D unclear. The CDR3 length is 14 residues. The V gene lost 5 bases and the J gene lost 2 bases, with 7 bases spanning the gap. Looked up from germline, CDR1 is LNHDA and CDR2 is SQIVND (reference sequence). DNA for the CDR3: TGTGCCAGTAGTGCTGTGGCTGGGGCCAACGTCCTGACTTTC. It codes for CASSAVAGANVLTF.

The rearrangement joins TRBV9 to TRBJ1-2, with 7 bases that match TRBD1. The CDR3 runs 14 residues. Trimming cost V 3 bases and J 6 bases; bases outside gene matches: 8. Germline CDR1 reads SGDLS; CDR2 reads YYNGEE. The CDR3 loop is CASSAVQQGNGYTF. The CDR3 DNA is TGTGCCAGCAGCGCCGTGCAACAGGGGAATGGCTACACCTTC.

The V call is TRBV4-1, the J call TRBJ1-2; D perhaps matches TRBD1 (5 bases). CDR1 and CDR2 from the germline V gene are MGHRA and YSYEKL. Trimming removed 4 bases at V and 8 bases at J, with 17 bases between. The CDR3 loop spans 14 amino acids. For the CDR3, the DNA is TGCGCCAGCAGCCCCGGTTGGGAGGGGTGGGGCTACACCTTC. The encoded protein is CASSPGWEGWGYTF.

The rearrangement joins TRBV6-4 to TRBJ2-1; 7 bases fit TRBD2. The CDR3 is made up of 15 amino acids. Per germline, CDR1 MRHNA and CDR2 SNTAGT. V shed 6 bases and J 8 bases; nucleotides not matched to a gene: 13. In DNA, the CDR3 is TGTGCCAGCAGCGCTGAACGGGGGAGGGTCGATGAGCAGTTCTTC. Residues: CASSAERGRVDEQFF.

This clone was seen once. J is TRBJ1-1 and V is TRBV15; the D is unclear. Trimming shortened V by 0 bases and J by 0 bases, and 5 bases separated the two germline ends. This CDR3 has 14 residues. Germline CDR1 reads LNHNV; CDR2 reads YYDKDF (reference sequence). The CDR3 reads CATSRDPVNTEAFF. CDR3 in DNA: TGTGCCACCAGCAGAGACCCAGTGAACACTGAAGCTTTCTTT.

This clone was detected only a few times. The rearrangement uses TRBV12-5 and TRBJ1-1, with TRBD1 as a possible D gene (5 bases). The CDR3 loop spans 15 amino acids. The V gene's germline CDR1 is LGHNT and CDR2 FRNRAP. Between the trimmed V and J ends, which lost 2 bases and 5 bases, there was a span of 15 bases. CDR3 coding DNA: TGTGCTAGTGGTTTGCTACGGGGGATTTCGACTGAAGCTTTCTTT. This sequence encodes CASGLLRGISTEAFF.

The genes are TRBV7-6 and TRBJ2-3; D might be TRBD1 (5 bases). The germline V gene has CDR1 SGHVS and CDR2 FNYEAQ. The CDR3 has 14 amino acids. The V and J ends lost 5 bases and 3 bases respectively, with 12 bases between them. Here the CDR3 reads CASSLGAGTDTQYF. CDR3 in DNA: TGTGCCAGCAGCCTAGGGGCAGGAACAGATACGCAGTATTTT.

The rearrangement uses TRBV29-1 and TRBJ1-4; tentative D call: TRBD1 (5 bases). Trimming stripped 5 bases from V and 3 bases from J, with 16 bases between. Looked up from germline, CDR1 is SQVTM and CDR2 is ANQGSEA. The CDR3 has 15 residues. CDR3 amino acids: CSVIGTLNANEKLFF. The CDR3 DNA reads as TGCAGCGTTATTGGGACCCTGAACGCTAATGAAAAACTGTTTTTT.

V is TRBV1 and J is TRBJ2-5; the D call in the table, TRBD2, was not verified against the DNA. TRBV1 is tagged as a pseudogene. The CDR3 covers 11 residues. CDR3 sequence reads: CTSSRGGEQYF. The CDR3 nucleotides read TGCACCAGCAGCCGAGGGGGGGAGCAGTACTTC.

This clone occurred once. The rearrangement uses TRBV28 and TRBJ2-7; perhaps TRBD2 as D (5 bases). The CDR3 totals 13 residues. V lost 7 bases to trimming and J lost 2 bases, with 12 bases between them. Per germline, CDR1 MDHEN and CDR2 SYDVKM. CDR3 nucleotides: TGTGCCAGCACGCTACACGGGGCCTACGAGCAGTACTTC. Its translation is CASTLHGAYEQYF.

J is TRBJ2-1 and V is TRBV10-3; D might be TRBD1 (6 bases). Germline V lookup: CDR1 ENHRY, CDR2 SYGVKD. This CDR3 contains 14 residues. Deletions cut 4 bases from V and 5 bases from J, with 12 bases between. CDR3 sequence reads: CAISVRDIDNEQFF. As DNA, the CDR3 is TGTGCCATCAGTGTTAGGGACATCGACAATGAGCAGTTCTTC.

CDR3 protein: CASTPTGLYSGNTIYF. The CDR3 coding sequence is TGTGCCAGTACCCCGACAGGGCTCTACTCTGGAAACACCATATATTTT. The chain links TRBV19 to TRBJ1-3, with 7 bases identical to TRBD1. This CDR3 comprises 16 residues. Germline V gene sequence: CDR1 LNHDA, CDR2 SQIVND (reference sequence). V trimming: 7 bases; J trimming: 0 bases; junction bases outside the gene matches: 9.

In this sample, this clone turned up once. The chain is built from TRBV29-1 and TRBJ2-5, with 8 bases that match TRBD1. CDR1 and CDR2 (germline): SQVTM, ANQGSEA. V gave up 7 bases and J gave up 2 bases; unmatched junction bases: 6. The length of the CDR3 is 13 residues. CDR3 sequence (DNA): TGCAGCGCCCGCAGGGGGCCTCAAGAGACCCAGTACTTC. This translates into CSARRGPQETQYF.

The chain carries TRBV5-1 and TRBJ1-2, with D perhaps matching TRBD1 (5 bases). The germline V gene has CDR1 SGHRS and CDR2 YFSETQ. This CDR3 spans 15 amino acids. Trimming took 6 bases from V and 2 from J, leaving 17 bases between them. Here the CDR3 reads CASTDQGAGNYGYTF. In DNA, the CDR3 is TGCGCCAGCACCGACCAGGGAGCTGGGAACTATGGCTACACCTTC.